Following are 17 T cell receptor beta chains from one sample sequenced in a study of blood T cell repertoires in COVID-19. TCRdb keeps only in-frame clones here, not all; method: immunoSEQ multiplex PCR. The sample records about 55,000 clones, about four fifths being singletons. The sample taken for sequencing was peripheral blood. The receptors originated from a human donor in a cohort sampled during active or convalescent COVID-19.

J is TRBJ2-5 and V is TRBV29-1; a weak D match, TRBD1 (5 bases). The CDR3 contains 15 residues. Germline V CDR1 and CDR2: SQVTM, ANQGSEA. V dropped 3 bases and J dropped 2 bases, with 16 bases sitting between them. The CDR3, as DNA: TGCAGCGTTGATTTATGGGGCGGCCCACAAGAGACCCAGTACTTC. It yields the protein CSVDLWGGPQETQYF. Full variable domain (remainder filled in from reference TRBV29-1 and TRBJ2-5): SAVISQKPSRDICQRGTSLTIQCQVDSQVTMMFWYRQQPGQSLTLIATANQGSEATYESGFVIDKFPISRPNLTFSTLTVSNMSPEDSSIYLCSVDLWGGPQETQYFGPGTRLLVL.

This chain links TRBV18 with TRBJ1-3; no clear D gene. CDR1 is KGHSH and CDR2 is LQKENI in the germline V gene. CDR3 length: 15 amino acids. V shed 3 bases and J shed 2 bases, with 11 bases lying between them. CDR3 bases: TGTGCCAGCTCACCTCTGGGCCGAGCTGGAAACACCATATATTTT. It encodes CASSPLGRAGNTIYF.

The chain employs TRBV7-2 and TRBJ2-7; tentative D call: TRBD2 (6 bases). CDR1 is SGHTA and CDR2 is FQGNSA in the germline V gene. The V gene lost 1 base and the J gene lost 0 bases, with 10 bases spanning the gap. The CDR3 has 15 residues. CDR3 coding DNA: TGTGCCAGCAGCTTAGGTTGGGGGGTCTCCTACGAGCAGTACTTC. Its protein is CASSLGWGVSYEQYF.

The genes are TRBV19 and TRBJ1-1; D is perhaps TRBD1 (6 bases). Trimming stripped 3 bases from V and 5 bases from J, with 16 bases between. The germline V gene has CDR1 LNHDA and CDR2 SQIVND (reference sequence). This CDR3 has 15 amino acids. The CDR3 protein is CASSITGKRGTEAFF. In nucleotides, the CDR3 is TGTGCCAGTAGTATTACAGGCAAGAGGGGGACTGAAGCTTTCTTT.

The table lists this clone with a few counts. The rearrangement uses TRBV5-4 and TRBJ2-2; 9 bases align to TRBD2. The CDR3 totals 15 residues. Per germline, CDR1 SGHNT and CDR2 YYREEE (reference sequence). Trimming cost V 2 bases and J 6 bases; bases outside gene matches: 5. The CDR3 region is CASSLRGGGAGELFF. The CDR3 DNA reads TGTGCCAGCAGCTTACGCGGGGGGGGAGCCGGGGAGCTGTTTTTT.

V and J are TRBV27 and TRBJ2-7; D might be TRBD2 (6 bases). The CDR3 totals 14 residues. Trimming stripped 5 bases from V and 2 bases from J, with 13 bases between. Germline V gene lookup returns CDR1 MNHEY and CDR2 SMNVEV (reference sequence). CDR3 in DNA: TGTGCCAGCAGTCCGGAATGGGGGGCCTACGAGCAGTACTTC. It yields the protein CASSPEWGAYEQYF.

Written as DNA, the CDR3 is TGCGCCAGCAGCCAGAACCCCGGGGGTCGGGAGACCCAGTACTTC. Its protein is CASSQNPGGRETQYF. This chain joins TRBV4-3 and TRBJ2-5, with D perhaps matching TRBD2 (6 bases). V lost 3 bases, J lost 5 bases, and 16 bases lay in between. In germline, CDR1 is LGHNA, CDR2 YSLEER. This CDR3 is built from 15 residues.

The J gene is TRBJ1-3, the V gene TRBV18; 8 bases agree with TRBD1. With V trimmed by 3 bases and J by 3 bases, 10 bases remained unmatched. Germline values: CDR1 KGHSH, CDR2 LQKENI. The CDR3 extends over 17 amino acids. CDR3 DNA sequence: TGTGCCAGCTCACCGACGATACTGGGACAGGTTGGAAACACCATATATTTT. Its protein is CASSPTILGQVGNTIYF. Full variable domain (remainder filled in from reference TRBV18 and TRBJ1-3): NAGVMQNPRHLVRRRGQEARLRCSPMKGHSHVYWYRQLPEEGLKFMVYLQKENIIDESGMPKERFSAEFPKEGPSILRIQQVVRGDSAAYFCASSPTILGQVGNTIYFGEGSWLTVV.

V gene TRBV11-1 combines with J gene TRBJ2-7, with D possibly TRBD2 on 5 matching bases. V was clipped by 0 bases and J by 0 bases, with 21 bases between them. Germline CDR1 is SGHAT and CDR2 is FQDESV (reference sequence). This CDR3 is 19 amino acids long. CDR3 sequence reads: CASSLASGGWWESSYEQYF. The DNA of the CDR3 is TGTGCCAGCAGCTTAGCGAGTGGAGGCTGGTGGGAGAGCTCCTACGAGCAGTACTTC.

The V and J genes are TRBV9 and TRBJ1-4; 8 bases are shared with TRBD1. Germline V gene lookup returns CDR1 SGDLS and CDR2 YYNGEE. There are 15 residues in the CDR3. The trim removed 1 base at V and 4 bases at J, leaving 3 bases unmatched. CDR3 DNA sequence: TGTGCCAGCAGCGTAACTGGGACAGGTAATGAAAAACTGTTTTTT. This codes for CASSVTGTGNEKLFF.

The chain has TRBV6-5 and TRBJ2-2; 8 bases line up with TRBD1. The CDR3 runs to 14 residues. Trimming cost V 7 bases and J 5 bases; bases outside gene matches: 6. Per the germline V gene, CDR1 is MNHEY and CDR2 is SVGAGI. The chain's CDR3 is CASNGQGVTGELFF. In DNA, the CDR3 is TGTGCCAGCAACGGACAGGGCGTGACCGGGGAGCTGTTTTTT.

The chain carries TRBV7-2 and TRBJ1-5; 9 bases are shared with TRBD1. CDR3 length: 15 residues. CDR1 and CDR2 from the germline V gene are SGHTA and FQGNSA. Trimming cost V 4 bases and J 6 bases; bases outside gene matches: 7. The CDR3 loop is CASSYGTGWGQPQHF. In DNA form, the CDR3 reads TGTGCCAGCAGCTACGGGACAGGGTGGGGTCAGCCCCAGCATTTT.

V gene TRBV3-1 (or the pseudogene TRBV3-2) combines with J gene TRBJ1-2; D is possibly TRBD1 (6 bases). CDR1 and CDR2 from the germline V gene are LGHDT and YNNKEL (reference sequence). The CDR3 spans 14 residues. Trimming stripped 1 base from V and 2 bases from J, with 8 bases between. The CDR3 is CASSQAGENYGYTF. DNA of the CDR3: TGTGCCAGCAGCCAAGCAGGGGAGAACTATGGCTACACCTTC.

The CDR3 loop is CASSARPNTEAFF. As DNA, the CDR3 is TGTGCCAGCAGCGCGCGGCCGAACACTGAAGCTTTCTTT. The rearrangement uses TRBV5-6 and TRBJ1-1, with D unclear. Trimming shortened V by 4 bases and J by 1 base, and 8 bases separated the two germline ends. The length of the CDR3 is 13 residues. The germline V gene encodes CDR1 SGHDT and CDR2 YYEEEE.

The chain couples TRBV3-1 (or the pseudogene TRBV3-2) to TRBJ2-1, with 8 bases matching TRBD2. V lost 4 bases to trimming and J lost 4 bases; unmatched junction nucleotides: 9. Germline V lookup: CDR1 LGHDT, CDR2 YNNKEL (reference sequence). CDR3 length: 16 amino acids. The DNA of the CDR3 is TGTGCCAGCAGCCCTCTCAGCAGCGGGGGTTACAATGAGCAGTTCTTC. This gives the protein CASSPLSSGGYNEQFF.

CDR3 sequence (DNA): TGTGCCAGCAGCCAATGGGGAGGGGCCGCGAGCTCCTACGAGCAGTACTTC. Its protein is CASSQWGGAASSYEQYF. V is TRBV3-1 (or the pseudogene TRBV3-2) and J is TRBJ2-7; 7 bases align to TRBD2. In germline, CDR1 is LGHDT, CDR2 YNNKEL (reference sequence). The ends lost 2 bases at V and 0 bases at J; junction bases unmatched: 10. The CDR3 runs 17 residues.

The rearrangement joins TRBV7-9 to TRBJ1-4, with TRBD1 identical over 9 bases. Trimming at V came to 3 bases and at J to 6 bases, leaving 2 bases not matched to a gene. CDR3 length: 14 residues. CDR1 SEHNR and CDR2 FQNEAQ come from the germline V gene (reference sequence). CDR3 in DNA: TGTGCCAGCAGCTTGAGGACAGGGGATGAAAAACTGTTTTTT. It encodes CASSLRTGDEKLFF.